This TCR beta chain is drawn from a study of cytomegalovirus exposure and HLA in healthy donors. Primers included in the PCR were 60 Vbeta and 13 Jbeta primers. The repertoire was sequenced with immunoSEQ multiplex PCR; TCRdb's copy has only in-frame clones and lacks some. The sample has approximately 140,000 clones. Study-wide results and limits: On later analysis, the bulk of CMV-associated TCR beta chains appeared to be HLA-restricted. The classifier reportedly diagnosed cytomegalovirus status with high specificity and sensitivity.

CDR1 is KGHSH and CDR2 is LQKENI in the germline V gene. V lost 2 bases to trimming and J lost 2 bases; unmatched junction nucleotides: 6. CDR3 length: 15 amino acids. Of note for this clone: Its specificity is unknown.

The specimen was PBMCs. The chain combines TRBV18 with TRBJ2-7; 7 bases align to TRBD1. The sequence derives from a woman between 18 and 29 years old in good health and CMV-seronegative. DNA for the CDR3: TGTGCCAGCTCACCAATGGGGACAGATACCTACGAGCAGTACGTC. Translated: CASSPMGTDTYEQYV.